The 21 T cell receptor beta chains below all came from one sample that was sequenced in a study of T cells after yellow fever vaccination. TCRdb fed the 5' RACE reads into MiXCR, producing one record per CDR3 protein. The top ten hold approximately 2.7% of the sample, which has some 110,000 distinct CDR3 sequences, around 6.7% seen once. The input for sequencing was CD4+ T cells sorted from PBMCs, taken 45 days after the first yellow fever vaccination. The receptors stem from a man aged 18 to 30 who received the YFV17D yellow fever vaccine.

For this clonotype: This may stem from a read error, because a much larger clone lies one nucleotide away. The chain links TRBV7-9 to TRBJ2-5, with 10 nucleotides matching TRBD1. Germline V gives CDR1 SEHNR, CDR2 FQNEAQ (reference sequence). The J segment lost 5 bases and the V segment lost 3 bases, leaving 6 bases of the junction unmatched. This CDR3 is built from 15 residues. DNA of the CDR3: TGTGCCAGCAGCTTCGTGACAGGGGGCGTTGAGACCCAGTACTTC. Translated: CASSFVTGGVETQYF.

This clonotype was picked up many times. The chain joins TRBV9 to TRBJ1-4; D not resolved. The germline V and J ends were trimmed by 0 bases and 4 bases, with 7 bases remaining between them. The CDR3 covers 14 residues. Germline V CDR1 and CDR2: SGDLS, YYNGEE. The CDR3 sequence: CASSVEQDNEKLFF. Here the CDR3 DNA reads TGTGCCAGCAGCGTAGAGCAGGATAATGAAAAACTGTTTTTT.

This clonotype came up many times. In nucleotides, the CDR3 is TGTGCCAGCAGTTCCCTTTCACGAGGGCATCAGCCCCAGCATTTT. Translating gives CASSSLSRGHQPQHF. The J gene is TRBJ1-5, the V gene TRBV12-3 or TRBV12-4; unclear D gene. The CDR3 length is 15 residues. Trimming took 4 bases from V and 5 from J, leaving 15 bases between them.

This clonotype was seen at least ten times. An end of the junction does not agree with germline; a read error may underlie this. The chain uses TRBV9 and TRBJ2-1, with D perhaps assigned TRBD1 or TRBD2 (5 bases each). This CDR3 has 15 residues. CDR1 and CDR2 from the germline V gene are SGDLS and YYNGEE. The CDR3: CASNKGDRSYNEQLF. The CDR3 DNA is TGTGCCAGCAATAAAGGGGACCGTTCCTACAATGAGCAGTTATTC.

This clonotype appeared many times. V gene TRBV5-6 combines with J gene TRBJ2-7; the D is unclear. The length of the CDR3 is 11 residues. Trimming removed 3 bases at V and 3 bases at J, with 4 bases between. Germline V gene data show CDR1 as SGHDT and CDR2 as YYEEEE. The CDR3 protein is CASSWGYEQYV. CDR3 DNA: TGTGCCAGCAGCTGGGGCTACGAGCAGTACGTC.

This clonotype came up many times. The V call is TRBV10-3, the J call TRBJ1-2, with D possibly TRBD1 on 5 matching bases. The CDR3 has 14 residues. V was shortened by 3 bases and J by 2 bases, with 10 bases between the two germline ends. CDR1 and CDR2 (germline): ENHRY, SYGVKD. Here the CDR3 DNA reads TGTGCCATCAGTGAACAGGTCTCGAACTATGGCTACACCTTC. It is translated as CAISEQVSNYGYTF.

Many counts were recorded for this clonotype. This chain connects TRBV5-1 to TRBJ2-3, with TRBD2 matching 13 bases. V gave up 2 bases and J gave up 5 bases; unmatched junction bases: 5. Germline values: CDR1 SGHRS, CDR2 YFSETQ. This CDR3 region has 16 residues. CDR3 sequence reads: CASSFWTSGGLDTQYF. The CDR3 DNA reads as TGCGCCAGCAGCTTTTGGACTAGCGGGGGTTTAGATACGCAGTATTTT. Based on the CDR3 plus reference TRBV5-1 and TRBJ2-3, the full variable domain is KAGVTQTPRYLIKTRGQQVTLSCSPISGHRSVSWYQQTPGQGLQFLFEYFSETQRNKGNFPGRFSGRQFSNSRSEMNVSTLELGDSALYLCASSFWTSGGLDTQYFGPGTRLTVL.

This clonotype has ten or more counts. Here the CDR3 DNA reads TGTGCCAGCAGCCAGAGCGAGGCCCAAGAGACCCAGTACTTC. As protein: CASSQSEAQETQYF. This chain joins TRBV3-1 and TRBJ2-5; D gene uncertain. Germline V gives CDR1 LGHDT, CDR2 YNNKEL (reference sequence). The V gene lost 3 bases and the J gene lost 1 base, with 9 bases spanning the gap. This CDR3 contains 14 residues.

This clonotype has only a few counts. The V call is TRBV11-3, the J call TRBJ2-3, with a weak D call TRBD2 (6 bases). Germline lookup yields CDR1 SGHNT and CDR2 YENEEA. Deletions cut 4 bases from V and 5 bases from J, with 16 bases between. This CDR3 spans 15 amino acids. CDR3 nucleotide sequence: TGTGCCAGCAGCTCTACGGGGGTCGGGGGAGATACGCAGTATTTT. It specifies CASSSTGVGGDTQYF.

The table lists this clonotype with many counts. This chain uses TRBV5-4 with TRBJ2-1; 7 nucleotides align to TRBD1. With 2 bases clipped from V and 2 bases from J, the junction kept 1 base outside the gene matches. The CDR3 consists of 14 residues. CDR1 SGHNT and CDR2 YYREEE come from the germline V gene (reference sequence). CDR3 coding DNA: TGTGCCAGCAGCTTAGGACAGGCCTACAATGAGCAGTTCTTC. This translates into CASSLGQAYNEQFF.

CDR3 DNA sequence: TGTGCCAGTAGTATAGATATACAGGGGACTGAGCAGTTCTTC. It specifies CASSIDIQGTEQFF. This chain joins TRBV19 and TRBJ2-1; 7 nucleotides agree with TRBD1. Germline V gene sequence: CDR1 LNHDA, CDR2 SQIVND (reference sequence). The ends lost 0 bases at V and 9 bases at J; junction bases unmatched: 5. This CDR3 spans 14 amino acids. The entire variable domain, with the rest obtained from reference TRBV19 and TRBJ2-1, is as follows: DGGITQSPKYLFRKEGQNVTLSCEQNLNHDAMYWYRQDPGQGLRLIYYSQIVNDFQKGDIAEGYSVSREKKESFPLTVTSAQKNPTAFYLCASSIDIQGTEQFFGPGTRLTVL.

This clonotype came up many times. This chain joins TRBV2 and TRBJ2-3; D not certain. The CDR3 sequence is 16 residues long. V was pared by 4 bases and J by 1 base, with 15 bases between. The germline V gene encodes CDR1 SNHLY and CDR2 FYNNEI. The CDR3 loop reads CASSVTAPPGTDTQYF. Written as DNA, the CDR3 is TGTGCCAGCAGTGTTACTGCTCCGCCGGGCACAGATACGCAGTATTTT.

This clonotype was observed a few times. The gene calls are TRBV10-3 and TRBJ2-7; D unresolved. The CDR3 runs to 12 residues. The germline V gene has CDR1 ENHRY and CDR2 SYGVKD. V dropped 8 bases and J dropped 2 bases, with 10 bases sitting between them. DNA for the CDR3: TGTGCCATCCCGACACCTCCCTACGAGCAGTACGTC. Its protein is CAIPTPPYEQYV.

Ten or more counts support this clonotype. This rearrangement joins TRBV20-1 to TRBJ2-1; D call uncertain. The CDR3 covers 10 residues. Looked up from germline, CDR1 is DFQATT and CDR2 is SNEGSKA (reference sequence). V gave up 3 bases and J gave up 5 bases, with 2 bases separating them. For the CDR3, the DNA is TGCAGTGCTAGCGACAATGAGCAGTTCTTC. Protein sequence: CSASDNEQFF.

The rearrangement joins TRBV20-1 to TRBJ1-5; D unresolved. Between the trimmed V and J ends, which lost 6 bases and 1 base, there was a span of 16 bases. Per the germline V gene, CDR1 is DFQATT and CDR2 is SNEGSKA (reference sequence). The CDR3 runs 15 residues. CDR3 bases: TGCAGTGCAGGCCTGGGAGTAAGGAGCAATCAGCCCCAGCATTTT. Translating gives CSAGLGVRSNQPQHF.

This clonotype was counted many times. The chain employs TRBV4-2 and TRBJ1-5; possibly TRBD1 for D (5 bases). V gave up 4 bases and J gave up 5 bases, with 15 bases separating them. This CDR3 is 15 amino acids long. Germline assignment: CDR1 LGHNA and CDR2 YNFKEQ. The CDR3 region has the DNA TGTGCCAGCAGCCCACGACAGCTAGCGGATCAGCCCCAGCATTTT. It codes for CASSPRQLADQPQHF.

This clonotype was counted at least ten times. The chain couples TRBV7-2 to TRBJ2-7; D gene uncertain. Trimming took 1 base from V and 2 from J, leaving 12 bases between them. The CDR3 has 15 amino acids. Germline-derived CDR1 and CDR2 are SGHTA and FQGNSA. The CDR3 DNA sequence: TGTGCCAGCAGCTTAGGGTCTGAACGTGCCTACGAGCAGTACTTC. Encoded protein: CASSLGSERAYEQYF.

In this sample, this clonotype turned up many times. The chain is built from TRBV4-3 and TRBJ2-6, with 7 bases that match TRBD1. The CDR3 runs to 17 residues. Unmatched junction bases numbered 7, after V lost 5 bases and J lost 0 bases. CDR1 and CDR2 from the germline V gene are LGHNA and YSLEER. The CDR3 spells CASSSRQGGSGANVLTF. As DNA, the CDR3 is TGCGCCAGCAGCAGCCGACAGGGCGGCTCTGGGGCCAACGTCCTGACTTTC.

There are many counts of this clonotype. No DNA is shown, since the ends of the CDR3 on it are uncertain; the CDR3 is the one TCRdb lists. This chain uses TRBV7-2 with TRBJ2-3. The V gene's germline CDR1 is SGHTA and CDR2 FQGNSA. The CDR3 totals 15 residues, both ends included. The CDR3 loop reads CASSLFAVPTDTQYF.

This clonotype turned up a few times. The V and J genes are TRBV27 and TRBJ2-1; 9 nucleotides line up with TRBD1. CDR1 and CDR2 from the germline V gene are MNHEY and SMNVEV (reference sequence). This CDR3 spans 15 amino acids. With V trimmed by 3 bases and J by 3 bases, 3 bases remained unmatched. The CDR3 DNA reads TGTGCCAGCAGTTTGGAGACAGGGGGCTACAATGAGCAGTTCTTC. Its protein product is CASSLETGGYNEQFF.

Concerning this clonotype: The junction does not match germline at one end; this may be a read error. The CDR3 DNA sequence: TGTACCAGCAGCCCCAAGGGGACAGGGGCCTATGGCTACACCTTC. Translation: CTSSPKGTGAYGYTF. V usage is TRBV5-4 and J usage is TRBJ1-2; 10 nucleotides match TRBD1. Germline loops: CDR1 SGHNT, CDR2 YYREEE (reference sequence). This CDR3 is built from 15 residues.